The TCR beta chain described here comes from a study of PD-1 blockade in classical Hodgkin lymphoma. Libraries were prepared by immunoSEQ multiplex PCR; TCRdb keeps only in-frame clonotypes and omits some of them. The data contain several thousand clones, 65% to 85% of them singletons. V was shortened by 4 bases and J by 1 base, with 8 bases between the two germline ends. CDR1 and CDR2 from the germline V gene are SQVTM and ANQGSEA. This CDR3 has 13 residues. Worth noting for this clone: Its antigen remains unidentified.

Study results and caveats: Healthy donors were reported to have higher baseline TCR diversity than newly diagnosed patients.

Time point given: newly diagnosed, previously untreated cHL patient sample. The study purified CD4+ T cells from thawed PBMCs using magnetic negative selection. The comparison group had newly diagnosed, previously untreated classical Hodgkin lymphoma. V gene TRBV29-1 combines with J gene TRBJ1-3, with D uncertain. This sequence originates from a human donor with classical Hodgkin lymphoma. The sample comprised CD4+ T cells from blood. Here the CDR3 DNA reads TGCAGCGTTGGGGAATATTCTGGAAACACCATATATTTT. Its translation is CSVGEYSGNTIYF.